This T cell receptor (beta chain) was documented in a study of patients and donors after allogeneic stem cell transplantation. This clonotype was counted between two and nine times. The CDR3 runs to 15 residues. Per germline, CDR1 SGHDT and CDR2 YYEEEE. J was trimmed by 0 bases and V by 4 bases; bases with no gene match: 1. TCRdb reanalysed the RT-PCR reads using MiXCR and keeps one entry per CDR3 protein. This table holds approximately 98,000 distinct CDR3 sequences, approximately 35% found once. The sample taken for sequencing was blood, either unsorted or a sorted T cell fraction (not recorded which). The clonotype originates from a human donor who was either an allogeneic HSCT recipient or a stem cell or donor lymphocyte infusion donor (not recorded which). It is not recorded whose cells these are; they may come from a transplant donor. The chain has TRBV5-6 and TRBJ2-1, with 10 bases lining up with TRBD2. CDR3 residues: CASSASGSSYNEQFF. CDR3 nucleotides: TGTGCCAGCAGCGCTAGCGGGAGCTCCTACAATGAGCAGTTCTTC.